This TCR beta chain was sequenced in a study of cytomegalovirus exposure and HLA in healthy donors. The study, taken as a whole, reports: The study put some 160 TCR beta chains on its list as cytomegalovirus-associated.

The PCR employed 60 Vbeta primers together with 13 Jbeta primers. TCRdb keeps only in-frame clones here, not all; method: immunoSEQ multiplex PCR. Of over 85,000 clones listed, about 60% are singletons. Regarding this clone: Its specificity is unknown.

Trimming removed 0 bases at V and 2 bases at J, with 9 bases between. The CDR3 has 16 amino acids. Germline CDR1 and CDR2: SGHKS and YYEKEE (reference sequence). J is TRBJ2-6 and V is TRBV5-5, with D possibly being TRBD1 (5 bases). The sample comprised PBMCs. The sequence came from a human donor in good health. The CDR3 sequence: CASSLAGQAGANVLTF. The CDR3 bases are TGTGCCAGCAGCTTGGCAGGGCAGGCTGGGGCCAACGTCCTGACTTTC.